The clone carrying this T cell receptor (beta chain) was detected a few times. Its antigen is not known. Naive CD4+ T cells were purified with Tregs depleted by CD25. Constant-region reverse primers amplified full-length variable regions, followed by semi-nested Nested Universal Primer A PCR. MiXCR was run by TCRdb on the 5' RACE reads, yielding one entry per CDR3 protein. The data contain fewer than 65,000 distinct CDR3 sequences, just under 30% of them singletons. Between the trimmed V and J ends, which lost 3 bases and 0 bases, there was a span of 11 bases. Germline CDR1 DFQATT, CDR2 SNEGSKA (reference sequence). The CDR3 runs 14 residues. General study points: Tumor Treg TCRs overlapped most with tumor naive CD4+ cells. In terms of TCR gene usage, tumor memory CD4+ T cells clustered together with blood and lymph node memory CD4+ cells, as well as with lymph node naive CD4+ cells.

The clonotype was recovered from a female donor with breast cancer. The sequenced material came from tumor-infiltrating naive CD4+ T cells sorted from the breast tumor. Subset indicated: naive CD4+ T cells, CD4+CD45RA+CD25-. The V gene is TRBV20-1, the J gene TRBJ1-1, with D perhaps matching TRBD1 (5 bases). CDR3 sequence reads: CSASTGTLNTEAFF. The CDR3 nucleotides are TGCAGTGCTAGTACCGGGACTTTGAACACTGAAGCTTTCTTT.